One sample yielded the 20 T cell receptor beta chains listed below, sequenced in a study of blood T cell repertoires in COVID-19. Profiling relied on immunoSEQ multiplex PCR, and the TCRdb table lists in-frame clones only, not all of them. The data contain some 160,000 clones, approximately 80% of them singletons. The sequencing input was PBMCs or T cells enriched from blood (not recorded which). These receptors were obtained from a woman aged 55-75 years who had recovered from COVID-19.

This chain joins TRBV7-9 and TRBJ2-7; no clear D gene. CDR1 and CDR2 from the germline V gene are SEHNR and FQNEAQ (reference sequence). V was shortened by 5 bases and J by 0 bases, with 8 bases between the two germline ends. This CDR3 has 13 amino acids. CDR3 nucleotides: TGTGCCAGCAGCCTGCTACCCTCCTACGAGCAGTACTTC. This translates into CASSLLPSYEQYF.

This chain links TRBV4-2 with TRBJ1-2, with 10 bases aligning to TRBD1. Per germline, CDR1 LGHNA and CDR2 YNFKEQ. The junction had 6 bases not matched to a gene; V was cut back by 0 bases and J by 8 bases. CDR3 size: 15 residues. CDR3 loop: CASSQDGQGVFGYTF. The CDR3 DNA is TGTGCCAGCAGCCAAGACGGACAGGGGGTATTCGGCTACACCTTC.

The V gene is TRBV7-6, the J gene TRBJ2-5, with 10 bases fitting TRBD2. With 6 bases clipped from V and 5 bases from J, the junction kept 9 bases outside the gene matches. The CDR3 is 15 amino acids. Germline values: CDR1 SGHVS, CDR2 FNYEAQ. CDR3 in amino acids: CASRPIAGGSETQYF. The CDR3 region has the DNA TGTGCCAGCAGACCGATAGCGGGGGGTTCGGAGACCCAGTACTTC.

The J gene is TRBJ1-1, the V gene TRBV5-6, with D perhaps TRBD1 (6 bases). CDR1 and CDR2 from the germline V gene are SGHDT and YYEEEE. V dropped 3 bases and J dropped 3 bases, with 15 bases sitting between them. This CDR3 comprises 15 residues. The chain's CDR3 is CASSSGAQGDTEAFF. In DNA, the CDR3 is TGTGCCAGCAGCTCCGGGGCACAGGGAGACACTGAAGCTTTCTTT.

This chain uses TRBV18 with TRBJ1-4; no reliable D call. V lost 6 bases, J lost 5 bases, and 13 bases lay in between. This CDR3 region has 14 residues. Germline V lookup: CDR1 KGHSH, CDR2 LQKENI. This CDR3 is CASSPRQENEKLFF. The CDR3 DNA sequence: TGTGCCAGCTCGCCTCGACAAGAGAATGAAAAACTGTTTTTT.

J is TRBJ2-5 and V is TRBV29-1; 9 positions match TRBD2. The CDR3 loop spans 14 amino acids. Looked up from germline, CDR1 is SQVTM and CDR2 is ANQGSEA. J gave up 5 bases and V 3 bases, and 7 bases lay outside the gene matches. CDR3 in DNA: TGCAGCGTTGACGGCGGGGGGGGATCGGAGACCCAGTACTTC. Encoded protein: CSVDGGGGSETQYF.

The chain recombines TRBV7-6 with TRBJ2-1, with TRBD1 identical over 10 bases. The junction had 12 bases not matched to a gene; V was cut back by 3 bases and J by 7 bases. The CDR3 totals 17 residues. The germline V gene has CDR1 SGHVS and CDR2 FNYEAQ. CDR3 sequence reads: CASSFYPGTGVDNEQFF. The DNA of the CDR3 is TGTGCCAGCAGCTTCTACCCCGGGACAGGGGTGGATAATGAGCAGTTCTTC.

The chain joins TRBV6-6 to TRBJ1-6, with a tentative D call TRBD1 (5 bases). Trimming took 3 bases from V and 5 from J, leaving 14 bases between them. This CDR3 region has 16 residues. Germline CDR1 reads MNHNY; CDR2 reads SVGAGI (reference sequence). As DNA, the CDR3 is TGTGCCAGCAGTTATATTGGGGCTTTGGATAATTCACCCCTCCACTTT. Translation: CASSYIGALDNSPLHF.

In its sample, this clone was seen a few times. In DNA, the CDR3 is TGTGCCAGCTCTACCGGGGGAAGCTCCTACGAGCAGTACTTC. Protein sequence: CASSTGGSSYEQYF. This chain links TRBV7-2 with TRBJ2-7, with a tentative D call TRBD2 (6 bases). Looked up from germline, CDR1 is SGHTA and CDR2 is FQGNSA. This CDR3 contains 14 residues. Trimming removed 8 bases at V and 0 bases at J, with 14 bases between.

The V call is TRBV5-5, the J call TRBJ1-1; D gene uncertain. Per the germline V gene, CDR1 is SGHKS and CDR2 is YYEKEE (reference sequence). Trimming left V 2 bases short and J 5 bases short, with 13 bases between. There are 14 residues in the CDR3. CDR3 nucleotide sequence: TGTGCCAGCAGCTTTTTGTCCGAGGGTACTGAAGCTTTCTTT. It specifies CASSFLSEGTEAFF.

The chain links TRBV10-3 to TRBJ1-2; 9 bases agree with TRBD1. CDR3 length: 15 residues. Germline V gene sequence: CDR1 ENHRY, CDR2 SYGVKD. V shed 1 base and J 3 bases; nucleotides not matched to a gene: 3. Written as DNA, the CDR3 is TGTGCCATCAGTGAGTGGGACAGGGAGGACTATGGCTACACCTTC. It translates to CAISEWDREDYGYTF.

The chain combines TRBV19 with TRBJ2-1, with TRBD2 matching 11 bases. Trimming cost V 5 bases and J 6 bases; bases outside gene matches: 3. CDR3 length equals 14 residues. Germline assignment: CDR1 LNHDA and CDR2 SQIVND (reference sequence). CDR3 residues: CASSLAGGPNEQFF. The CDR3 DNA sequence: TGTGCCAGTAGTCTAGCGGGGGGACCCAATGAGCAGTTCTTC.

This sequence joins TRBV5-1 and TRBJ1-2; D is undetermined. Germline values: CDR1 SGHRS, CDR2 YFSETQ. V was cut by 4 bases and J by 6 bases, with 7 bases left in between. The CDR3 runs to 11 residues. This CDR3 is CASSGRDGYTF. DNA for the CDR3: TGCGCCAGCAGCGGGAGGGATGGCTACACCTTC. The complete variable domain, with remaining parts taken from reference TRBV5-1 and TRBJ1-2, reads KAGVTQTPRYLIKTRGQQVTLSCSPISGHRSVSWYQQTPGQGLQFLFEYFSETQRNKGNFPGRFSGRQFSNSRSEMNVSTLELGDSALYLCASSGRDGYTFGSGTRLTVV.

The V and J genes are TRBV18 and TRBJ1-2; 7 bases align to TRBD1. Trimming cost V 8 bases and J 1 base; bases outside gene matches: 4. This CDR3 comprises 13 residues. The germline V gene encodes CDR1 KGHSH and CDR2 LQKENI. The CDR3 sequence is CASKGTDNYGYTF. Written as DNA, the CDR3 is TGTGCCAGCAAGGGGACAGATAACTATGGCTACACCTTC. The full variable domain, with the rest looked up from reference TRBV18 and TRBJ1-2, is NAGVMQNPRHLVRRRGQEARLRCSPMKGHSHVYWYRQLPEEGLKFMVYLQKENIIDESGMPKERFSAEFPKEGPSILRIQQVVRGDSAAYFCASKGTDNYGYTFGSGTRLTVV.

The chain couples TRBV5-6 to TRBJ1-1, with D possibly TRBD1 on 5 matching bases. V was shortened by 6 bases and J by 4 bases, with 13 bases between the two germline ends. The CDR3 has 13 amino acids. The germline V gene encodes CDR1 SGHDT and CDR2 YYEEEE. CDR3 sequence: CASNEGGGTEAFF. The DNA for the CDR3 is TGTGCCAGCAACGAGGGCGGGGGCACTGAAGCTTTCTTT. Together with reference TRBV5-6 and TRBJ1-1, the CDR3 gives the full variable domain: DAGVTQSPTHLIKTRGQQVTLRCSPKSGHDTVSWYQQALGQGPQFIFQYYEEEERQRGNFPDRFSGHQFPNYSSELNVNALLLGDSALYLCASNEGGGTEAFFGQGTRLTVV.

CDR3 amino acids: CASRVVWRKNEQFF. In DNA, the CDR3 is TGTGCCAGCAGAGTAGTTTGGAGGAAGAATGAGCAGTTCTTC. V usage is TRBV2 and J usage is TRBJ2-1, with D possibly matching TRBD2 (5 bases). Trimming shortened V by 6 bases and J by 7 bases, and 16 bases separated the two germline ends. The germline gives CDR1 SNHLY, CDR2 FYNNEI. This CDR3 region has 14 residues.

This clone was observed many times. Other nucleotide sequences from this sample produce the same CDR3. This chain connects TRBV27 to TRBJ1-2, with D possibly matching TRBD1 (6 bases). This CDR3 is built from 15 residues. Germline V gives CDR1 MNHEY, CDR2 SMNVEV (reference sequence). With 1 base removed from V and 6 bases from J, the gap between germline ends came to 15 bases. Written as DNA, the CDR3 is TGTGCCAGCAGTTTATGGGCAGGGAGGGGGGATGGCTACACCTTC. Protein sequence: CASSLWAGRGDGYTF.

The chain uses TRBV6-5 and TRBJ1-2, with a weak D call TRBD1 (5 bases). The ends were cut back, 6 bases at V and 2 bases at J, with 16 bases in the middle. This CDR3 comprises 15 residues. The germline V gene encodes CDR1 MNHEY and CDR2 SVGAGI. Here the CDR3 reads CASSAQGTLNYGYTF. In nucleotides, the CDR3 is TGTGCCAGCAGCGCTCAGGGAACCCTAAACTATGGCTACACCTTC.

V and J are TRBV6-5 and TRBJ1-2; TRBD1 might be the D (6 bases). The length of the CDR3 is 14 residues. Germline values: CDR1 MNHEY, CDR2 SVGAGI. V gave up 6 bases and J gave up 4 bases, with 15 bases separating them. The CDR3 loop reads CASSASGTSYGYTF. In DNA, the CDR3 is TGTGCCAGCAGCGCCAGCGGGACATCCTATGGCTACACCTTC.

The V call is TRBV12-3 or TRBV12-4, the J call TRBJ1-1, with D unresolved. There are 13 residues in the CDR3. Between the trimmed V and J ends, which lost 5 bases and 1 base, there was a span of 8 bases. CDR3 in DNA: TGTGCCAGCAGTCCATTGAGGAACACTGAAGCTTTCTTT. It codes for CASSPLRNTEAFF.